One and the same sample provided the 16 T cell receptor beta chains below, sequenced in a study of shared clonotypes between healthy human individuals. The assay was immunoSEQ multiplex PCR, and TCRdb's table has in-frame clones only and misses some. Here the sample spans over 700,000 clones, over 55% being singletons. Sequenced input: memory CD4+ T cells sorted from blood. Described subset: CD45RA-negative fraction. The source of these receptors is a woman in her 30s in good health.

The genes are TRBV18 and TRBJ2-1; the match to TRBD2 covers 10 bases. This CDR3 has 14 amino acids. Germline V gene sequence: CDR1 KGHSH, CDR2 LQKENI. The V segment lost 4 bases and the J segment 10 bases; nucleotides outside the gene matches: 7. Here the CDR3 DNA reads TGTGCCAGCTCACAGCTAGCGGGAGCCTCCGAGCAGTTCTTC. Its translation is CASSQLAGASEQFF.

V and J are TRBV27 and TRBJ1-5; D unresolved. The germline gives CDR1 MNHEY, CDR2 SMNVEV (reference sequence). V was clipped by 5 bases and J by 3 bases, with 8 bases between them. The length of the CDR3 is 13 residues. The CDR3 nucleotides read TGTGCCAGCAGTGCGGGGATCAATCAGCCCCAGCATTTT. Its protein is CASSAGINQPQHF.

CDR3 residues: CASSIAGTKAKAFF. CDR3 DNA sequence: TGTGCCAGTAGTATAGCTGGGACAAAAGCAAAAGCTTTCTTT. This chain links TRBV19 with TRBJ1-1, with a weak D call TRBD1 (6 bases). Germline CDR1 LNHDA, CDR2 SQIVND (reference sequence). V gave up 1 base and J gave up 9 bases, with 15 bases separating them. This CDR3 region has 14 residues.

This chain uses TRBV5-1 with TRBJ2-7; TRBD1 agrees at 7 bases. Unmatched junction bases numbered 12, after V lost 4 bases and J lost 5 bases. In germline, CDR1 is SGHRS, CDR2 YFSETQ. The CDR3 loop spans 15 amino acids. The CDR3 nucleotides are TGCGCCAGCAGCCCAGGTGACAGGGATTTCGACGAGCAGTACTTC. Amino acid sequence: CASSPGDRDFDEQYF. Full variable domain (missing parts from reference TRBV5-1 and TRBJ2-7): KAGVTQTPRYLIKTRGQQVTLSCSPISGHRSVSWYQQTPGQGLQFLFEYFSETQRNKGNFPGRFSGRQFSNSRSEMNVSTLELGDSALYLCASSPGDRDFDEQYFGPGTRLTVT.

This clone occurred a few times. V and J are TRBV15 and TRBJ1-2; D gene ambiguous. The CDR3 totals 13 residues. Germline loops: CDR1 LNHNV, CDR2 YYDKDF (reference sequence). V shed 1 base and J shed 2 bases, with 5 bases lying between them. DNA of the CDR3: TGTGCCACCAGCAGAGTAGGGAACTATGGCTACACCTTC. It yields the protein CATSRVGNYGYTF.

This clone was counted many times. CDR3 DNA sequence: TGTGCCAGCTCGCCCAGGGGGAGTATACAGCCCCAGCATTTT. It is translated as CASSPRGSIQPQHF. This chain connects TRBV18 to TRBJ1-5, with TRBD1 matching 7 bases. With V trimmed by 6 bases and J by 7 bases, 9 bases remained unmatched. CDR1 is KGHSH and CDR2 is LQKENI in the germline V gene. The CDR3 has 14 residues.

CDR3 nucleotide sequence: TGTGCCTGGAGTGTTGGGTCAGGGTTAAACGAGCAGTACTTC. Translation: CAWSVGSGLNEQYF. The V gene is TRBV30, the J gene TRBJ2-7, with D perhaps TRBD1 (5 bases). Germline lookup yields CDR1 GTSNPN and CDR2 SVGIG (reference sequence). V gave up 0 bases and J gave up 5 bases, with 14 bases separating them. The CDR3 loop spans 14 amino acids.

The chain uses TRBV5-1 and TRBJ2-6; 7 bases are a match to TRBD2. The germline V gene has CDR1 SGHRS and CDR2 YFSETQ. The CDR3 length is 15 residues. The V gene end was trimmed by 4 bases and the J gene end by 4 bases; junction bases not matched to a gene: 5. CDR3 sequence (DNA): TGCGCCAGCAGCCCGGGGGGTACCGGGGCCAACGTCCTGACTTTC. This codes for CASSPGGTGANVLTF.

The chain joins TRBV28 to TRBJ2-7; 10 bases map to TRBD1. The V and J ends lost 6 bases and 4 bases, in that order; junction bases with no gene match: 6. The CDR3 has 14 residues. Germline V gives CDR1 MDHEN, CDR2 SYDVKM. CDR3 protein: CASSVRQGAYEQYF. The CDR3 nucleotides are TGTGCCAGCAGCGTACGACAGGGGGCTTACGAGCAGTACTTC.

The V gene is TRBV6-5, the J gene TRBJ2-1, with TRBD1 matching over 10 bases. This CDR3 comprises 15 residues. The V gene's germline CDR1 is MNHEY and CDR2 SVGAGI. V dropped 6 bases and J dropped 6; count of bases not matched to a gene: 8. The CDR3 is CASSTQGQGTNEQFF. The DNA of the CDR3 is TGTGCCAGCAGCACCCAGGGACAGGGGACCAATGAGCAGTTCTTC.

This clone was detected a few times. The CDR3 DNA reads as TGTGCCAGCAGCTTAGCAGGGTTCGGGGAGCTGTTTTTT. It translates to CASSLAGFGELFF. J is TRBJ2-2 and V is TRBV11-2, with a weak D call TRBD1 (5 bases). The V gene lost 1 base and the J gene lost 7 bases, with 7 bases spanning the gap. The CDR3 covers 13 residues. CDR1 and CDR2 from the germline V gene are SGHAT and FQNNGV.

The chain combines TRBV7-9 with TRBJ2-7; 7 bases agree with TRBD1. Germline V gives CDR1 SEHNR, CDR2 FQNEAQ (reference sequence). The CDR3 is 14 amino acids. V lost 6 bases to trimming and J lost 7 bases; unmatched junction nucleotides: 12. As DNA, the CDR3 is TGTGCCAGCAGTCCGGGACAGCTCCCCCCGGAGCAGTACTTC. This encodes CASSPGQLPPEQYF.

CDR3 sequence: CASSYSERGMNTEAFF. CDR3 nucleotide sequence: TGTGCCAGCAGTTACTCGGAGCGGGGGATGAACACTGAAGCTTTCTTT. This chain connects TRBV6-7 to TRBJ1-1; tentatively, D is TRBD1 (5 bases). TRBV6-7 is an ORF for which the function is uncertain. Trimming took off 0 bases at V and 0 bases at J, with 11 bases between the two ends. The CDR3 spans 16 residues.

This CDR3 is CASRNDGSTGELFF. In nucleotides, the CDR3 is TGCGCCAGCAGAAACGACGGTTCCACCGGGGAGCTGTTTTTT. This chain joins TRBV10-1 and TRBJ2-2; D unclear. The germline V gene encodes CDR1 WNHNN and CDR2 SYGVQD (reference sequence). Trimming took 6 bases from V and 4 from J, leaving 12 bases between them. This CDR3 is built from 14 residues.

This rearrangement joins TRBV4-1 to TRBJ2-7; D is uncertain. Trimming shortened V by 0 bases and J by 5 bases, and 8 bases separated the two germline ends. CDR1 and CDR2 (germline): MGHRA, YSYEKL. The CDR3 extends over 13 amino acids. The CDR3 DNA sequence: TGCGCCAGCAGCCAAGATCCCATACACGAGCAGTACTTC. Translated, it gives CASSQDPIHEQYF.

The chain is built from TRBV10-3 and TRBJ2-1; tentative D call: TRBD2 (6 bases). The ends were cut back, 6 bases at V and 7 bases at J, with 19 bases in the middle. The CDR3 totals 15 residues. Germline-derived CDR1 and CDR2 are ENHRY and SYGVKD. CDR3 nucleotide sequence: TGTGCCATCAGCACAGGTATTGGGGGGTCGAATGAGCAGTTCTTC. Its translation: CAISTGIGGSNEQFF.